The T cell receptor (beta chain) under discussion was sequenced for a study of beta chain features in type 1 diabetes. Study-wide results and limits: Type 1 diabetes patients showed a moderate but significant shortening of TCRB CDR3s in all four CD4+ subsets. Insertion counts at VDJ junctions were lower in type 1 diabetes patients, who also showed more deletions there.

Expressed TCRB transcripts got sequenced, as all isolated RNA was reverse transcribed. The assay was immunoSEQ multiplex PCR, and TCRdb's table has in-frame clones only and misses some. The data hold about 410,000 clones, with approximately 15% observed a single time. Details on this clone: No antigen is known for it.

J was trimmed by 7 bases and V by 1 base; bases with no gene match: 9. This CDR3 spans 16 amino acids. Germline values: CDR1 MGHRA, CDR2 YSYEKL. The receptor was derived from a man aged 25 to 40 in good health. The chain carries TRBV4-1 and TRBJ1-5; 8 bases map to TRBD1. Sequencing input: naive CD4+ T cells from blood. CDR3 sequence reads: CASSQAATRGQQPQHF. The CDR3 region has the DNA TGCGCCAGCAGCCAAGCCGCTACCAGGGGGCAACAGCCCCAGCATTTT.